The T cell receptor beta chain described here comes from a study of blood T cell repertoires in COVID-19. Overall study: Sites across the United States, Italy and Spain contributed samples from acute and convalescent COVID-19. T cells, B-cell-depleted T cells, or PBMCs supplied cDNA or gDNA.

Trimming left V 4 bases short and J 3 bases short, with 9 bases between. Germline V gene data show CDR1 as LNHDA and CDR2 as SQIVND (reference sequence). The CDR3 runs to 14 residues. The protocol was immunoSEQ multiplex PCR, while the TCRdb copy is restricted to in-frame clones and leaves out a portion. The sample has some 160,000 clones; around 87% are singletons. The chain recombines TRBV19 with TRBJ2-2, with D perhaps matching TRBD2 (7 bases). This sequence was found in a woman in her seventies with COVID-19, enrolled during active disease. The specimen was peripheral blood. The DNA for the CDR3 is TGTGCCAGTAGTACCGGGGGGCACACCGGGGAGCTGTTTTTT. Protein: CASSTGGHTGELFF.